What follows are 28 T cell receptor beta chains derived from one specimen sequenced in a study of blood T cell repertoires in COVID-19. This table comes from immunoSEQ multiplex PCR, and its TCRdb copy is limited to in-frame clones, with some not included. The sample consists of around 320,000 clones, about 85% of them appearing once. The sequencing sample was made of peripheral blood. These receptors all come from a man aged 18-30 years with active or convalescent COVID-19.

This clone was counted between two and nine times. The genes are TRBV3-1 (or the pseudogene TRBV3-2) and TRBJ2-2; a weak D match, TRBD2 (6 bases). The CDR3 has 16 amino acids. Trimming shortened V by 2 bases and J by 5 bases, and 15 bases separated the two germline ends. The germline V gene encodes CDR1 LGHDT and CDR2 YNNKEL (reference sequence). CDR3 nucleotides: TGTGCCAGCAGCCAACCAACCCACGGACTAACCGGGGAGCTGTTTTTT. This sequence encodes CASSQPTHGLTGELFF.

The chain uses TRBV6-1 and TRBJ2-1, with 11 bases lining up with TRBD2. This CDR3 contains 16 residues. Germline V lookup: CDR1 MNHNS, CDR2 SASEGT. With 4 bases clipped from V and 7 bases from J, the junction kept 9 bases outside the gene matches. The CDR3 DNA reads TGTGCCAGCAGTGGGCAGAGGGCTAGCGGGAGGAATGAGCAGTTCTTC. Translated, it gives CASSGQRASGRNEQFF.

This clone was seen just once. V gene TRBV5-1 combines with J gene TRBJ2-5; D is uncertain. The germline gives CDR1 SGHRS, CDR2 YFSETQ. This CDR3 has 14 residues. The V gene lost 3 bases and the J gene lost 5 bases, with 14 bases spanning the gap. The CDR3 is CASSSRRFAETQYF. The CDR3 nucleotides read TGCGCCAGCAGCTCTAGGCGGTTTGCCGAGACCCAGTACTTC.

The rearrangement links TRBV5-1 to TRBJ1-1; 8 nucleotides agree with TRBD1. Germline CDR1 is SGHRS and CDR2 is YFSETQ. The CDR3 has 12 residues. J gave up 4 bases and V 5 bases, and 1 base lay outside the gene matches. CDR3 loop: CASSDRGTEAFF. In nucleotides, the CDR3 is TGCGCCAGCAGTGACAGGGGCACTGAAGCTTTCTTT.

V is TRBV15 and J is TRBJ2-2; maybe TRBD2 (6 bases). This CDR3 has 14 amino acids. Per germline, CDR1 LNHNV and CDR2 YYDKDF (reference sequence). The V end was cut by 4 bases, the J end by 5 bases, with 11 bases between. This CDR3 is CATSTLGGTGELFF. In nucleotides, the CDR3 is TGTGCCACCAGCACGTTGGGGGGAACCGGGGAGCTGTTTTTT.

The chain links TRBV5-8 to TRBJ2-3; 9 nucleotides match TRBD2. CDR3 length: 15 residues. CDR1 and CDR2 (germline): SGHTS, YDEGEE. The ends lost 2 bases at V and 4 bases at J; junction bases unmatched: 5. In DNA, the CDR3 is TGTGCCAGCAGCTTCCTAGCGGGACTTGCAGATACGCAGTATTTT. Amino acid sequence: CASSFLAGLADTQYF.

The chain joins TRBV9 to TRBJ2-5, with 7 bases identical to TRBD1. V dropped 3 bases and J dropped 6; count of bases not matched to a gene: 5. Germline CDR1 reads SGDLS; CDR2 reads YYNGEE. The CDR3 has 13 residues. This CDR3 reads CASSATQGQTQYF. The CDR3 nucleotides are TGTGCCAGCAGCGCCACACAGGGGCAGACCCAGTACTTC.

This clone occurred once. J is TRBJ1-4 and V is TRBV6-6; D is perhaps TRBD1 (6 bases). V lost 6 bases and J 10 bases, leaving 21 bases between the germline ends. The CDR3 is 15 amino acids. Germline CDR1 and CDR2: MNHNY and SVGAGI (reference sequence). CDR3 DNA: TGTGCCAGCAGCCCCACCCGGACAGATATGGGAAAACTGTTTTTT. This translates into CASSPTRTDMGKLFF.

This clone is a singleton in its sample. The chain uses TRBV28 and TRBJ1-3, with 7 bases identical to TRBD1. The V gene's germline CDR1 is MDHEN and CDR2 SYDVKM. This CDR3 has 14 residues. Trimming cost V 5 bases and J 0 bases; bases outside gene matches: 1. CDR3 bases: TGTGCCAGCAGTCGGGACAGCTCTGGAAACACCATATATTTT. Encoded protein: CASSRDSSGNTIYF.

This clone came up once. The chain uses TRBV9 and TRBJ1-2; TRBD1 aligns across 9 bases. CDR1 is SGDLS, CDR2 YYNGEE, per germline. This CDR3 spans 17 amino acids. V was clipped by 0 bases and J by 2 bases; unmatched bases: 8. CDR3 residues: CASSVGGTGSYNYGYTF. CDR3 coding DNA: TGTGCCAGCAGCGTAGGGGGGACAGGGTCTTACAACTATGGCTACACCTTC.

The CDR3 is CASSPLLQPNNQPQHF. CDR3 DNA: TGTGCCAGCAGTCCCCTCTTACAGCCGAACAATCAGCCCCAGCATTTT. The chain employs TRBV28 and TRBJ1-5; the D is unclear. The length of the CDR3 is 16 residues. V shed 5 bases and J shed 3 bases, with 17 bases lying between them. Per germline, CDR1 MDHEN and CDR2 SYDVKM.

J is TRBJ2-3 and V is TRBV24-1; 10 positions match TRBD2. After removal of 4 bases from V and 5 bases from J, the junction contained 5 bases not matched to a gene. The CDR3 is made up of 15 amino acids. Germline assignment: CDR1 KGHDR and CDR2 SFDVKD. CDR3 coding DNA: TGTGCCACCAGTGACCCAAGGACTAGCGGAGATACGCAGTATTTT. Amino acid sequence: CATSDPRTSGDTQYF.

The chain is built from TRBV3-1 (or the pseudogene TRBV3-2) and TRBJ2-7; TRBD2 aligns across 11 bases. The junction had 8 bases not matched to a gene; V was cut back by 4 bases and J by 0 bases. The germline V gene has CDR1 LGHDT and CDR2 YNNKEL (reference sequence). The CDR3 is 17 amino acids. The CDR3, as DNA: TGTGCCAGCAGCCGCCTCGGACTAGCGGGCAGCTCCTACGAGCAGTACTTC. Translation: CASSRLGLAGSSYEQYF.

The chain recombines TRBV4-3 with TRBJ2-7; weak D call: TRBD1 (6 bases). Trimming pared 11 bases from V and 4 bases from J, leaving 24 bases between. CDR3 length: 15 amino acids. CDR1 is LGHNA and CDR2 is YSLEER in the germline V gene. The CDR3 DNA reads TGCGCCCCCAGCCAACTCCGGGACACCGCATACGAGCAGTACTTC. Residues: CAPSQLRDTAYEQYF.

The V call is TRBV3-1 (or the pseudogene TRBV3-2), the J call TRBJ2-7; TRBD2 might be the D (6 bases). Between the trimmed V and J ends, which lost 3 bases and 1 base, there was a span of 16 bases. CDR1 LGHDT and CDR2 YNNKEL come from the germline V gene (reference sequence). The CDR3 is 16 residues long. The CDR3, as DNA: TGTGCCAGCAGCCAGCGGACCGGGAGCGGGTCCTACGAGCAGTACTTC. This translates into CASSQRTGSGSYEQYF.

V is TRBV15 and J is TRBJ2-1; 10 bases align to TRBD2. V shed 4 bases, J shed 4 bases, and the junction held 10 bases outside the gene matches. The CDR3 spans 17 residues. Germline CDR1 LNHNV, CDR2 YYDKDF (reference sequence). CDR3 in DNA: TGTGCCACCAGCAATCAAGTCACTAGCGGGACTTACAATGAGCAGTTCTTC. It codes for CATSNQVTSGTYNEQFF.

The gene calls are TRBV5-1 and TRBJ2-3, with 10 nucleotides matching TRBD1. This CDR3 has 16 amino acids. Trimming took 4 bases from V and 6 from J; bases not matched to a gene: 11. Germline CDR1 reads SGHRS; CDR2 reads YFSETQ. The DNA for the CDR3 is TGCGCCAGCAGCGCGGTGGGGACAGGGGTGATGGATACGCAGTATTTT. This translates into CASSAVGTGVMDTQYF.

This chain joins TRBV2 and TRBJ1-4; 7 bases line up with TRBD1. V shed 3 bases, J shed 8 bases, and the junction held 6 bases outside the gene matches. CDR1 is SNHLY and CDR2 is FYNNEI in the germline V gene. This CDR3 comprises 14 residues. The CDR3 coding sequence is TGTGCCAGCAGTGACGTGAGGGGGCGAGAAAAACTGTTTTTT. Translating it yields CASSDVRGREKLFF.

The rearrangement uses TRBV19 and TRBJ2-2; 7 nucleotides match TRBD2. Trimming cost V 8 bases and J 4 bases; bases outside gene matches: 10. Germline CDR1 and CDR2: LNHDA and SQIVND (reference sequence). This CDR3 is built from 15 residues. The CDR3 DNA is TGTGCCAGTGGACATTTTCGGGAGGCCACCGGGGAGCTGTTTTTT. It encodes CASGHFREATGELFF.

Comment on this clone: The same CDR3 is also encoded by other DNA sequences in this sample. This CDR3 reads CATSRDRYGYTF. The CDR3 region has the DNA TGTGCCACCAGCAGAGACAGATATGGCTACACCTTC. This sequence joins TRBV15 and TRBJ1-2; D gene uncertain. Trimming took 0 bases from V and 5 from J, leaving 4 bases between them. Germline V gives CDR1 LNHNV, CDR2 YYDKDF (reference sequence). The CDR3 has 12 residues.

This chain joins TRBV7-8 and TRBJ1-5; D possibly corresponds to TRBD1 (6 bases). CDR3 length equals 18 residues. Germline values: CDR1 SGHVS, CDR2 FQNEAQ. V lost 5 bases and J 2 bases, leaving 22 bases between the germline ends. The CDR3 loop is CASSQAIQRSGGNQPQHF. In nucleotides, the CDR3 is TGTGCCAGCAGCCAAGCTATTCAAAGATCAGGGGGCAATCAGCCCCAGCATTTT.

The chain employs TRBV3-1 (or the pseudogene TRBV3-2) and TRBJ1-2; no firm D call. The CDR3 has 12 amino acids. V was cut by 2 bases and J by 4 bases, with 5 bases left in between. Germline assignment: CDR1 LGHDT and CDR2 YNNKEL (reference sequence). Written as DNA, the CDR3 is TGTGCCAGCAGCCAAACCGGCTATGGCTACACCTTC. Its protein product is CASSQTGYGYTF.

This rearrangement joins TRBV7-3 to TRBJ2-2; 10 bases agree with TRBD1. V was clipped by 4 bases and J by 1 base; unmatched bases: 12. Germline CDR1 is SGHTA and CDR2 is FQGTGA. The CDR3 loop spans 19 amino acids. The CDR3 reads CASSSRSDRGLENTGELFF. CDR3 nucleotide sequence: TGTGCCAGCAGCTCCCGGTCGGACAGGGGGTTGGAGAACACCGGGGAGCTGTTTTTT.

This clone was counted once. The rearrangement joins TRBV2 to TRBJ2-7, with a possible D match to TRBD2 (5 bases). V was cut by 7 bases and J by 3 bases, with 13 bases left in between. This CDR3 has 13 amino acids. In germline, CDR1 is SNHLY, CDR2 FYNNEI. The CDR3 here is CASTRGKYYEQYF. The CDR3 DNA reads as TGTGCCAGCACTCGGGGTAAATACTACGAGCAGTACTTC. The full variable domain, rest sourced from reference TRBV2 and TRBJ2-7, is EPEVTQTPSHQVTQMGQEVILRCVPISNHLYFYWYRQILGQKVEFLVSFYNNEISEKSEIFDDQFSVERPDGSNFTLKIRSTKLEDSAMYFCASTRGKYYEQYFGPGTRLTVT.

The rearrangement links TRBV5-1 to TRBJ2-5, with TRBD1 as a possible D gene (7 bases). The V and J ends lost 4 bases and 5 bases respectively, with 18 bases between them. The CDR3 sequence is 15 residues long. Germline values: CDR1 SGHRS, CDR2 YFSETQ. This CDR3 reads CASSGAGGIVETQYF. Here the CDR3 DNA reads TGCGCCAGCAGCGGCGCAGGGGGGATTGTGGAGACCCAGTACTTC.

A single count supports this clone. CDR3: CASSVGGLAGYQETQYF. CDR3 nucleotide sequence: TGTGCCAGCAGCGTAGGAGGGCTAGCGGGTTACCAAGAGACCCAGTACTTC. This sequence joins TRBV9 and TRBJ2-5; 8 bases map to TRBD2. The length of the CDR3 is 17 residues. Germline V CDR1 and CDR2: SGDLS, YYNGEE. The V and J ends lost 0 bases and 0 bases, in that order; junction bases with no gene match: 7.

The V and J genes are TRBV27 and TRBJ1-4; TRBD1 matches at 8 bases. The CDR3 runs 15 residues. Looked up from germline, CDR1 is MNHEY and CDR2 is SMNVEV (reference sequence). The V and J ends lost 7 bases and 5 bases, in that order; junction bases with no gene match: 9. CDR3 in DNA: TGTGCCAGCAAAGAGCGGGACAGGAGAAATGAAAAACTGTTTTTT. This encodes CASKERDRRNEKLFF.

V usage is TRBV9 and J usage is TRBJ1-1; TRBD1 matches at 8 bases. J was trimmed by 4 bases and V by 4 bases; bases with no gene match: 21. The CDR3 is 19 residues long. Germline lookup yields CDR1 SGDLS and CDR2 YYNGEE. The CDR3 coding sequence is TGTGCCAGCAGCCCCCCATTGGCGCAGGGGGCGTATTTTTCCACTGAAGCTTTCTTT. This translates into CASSPPLAQGAYFSTEAFF. Looking up the rest from reference TRBV9 and TRBJ1-1 gives the full variable domain: DSGVTQTPKHLITATGQRVTLRCSPRSGDLSVYWYQQSLDQGLQFLIQYYNGEERAKGNILERFSAQQFPDLHSELNLSSLELGDSALYFCASSPPLAQGAYFSTEAFFGQGTRLTVV.